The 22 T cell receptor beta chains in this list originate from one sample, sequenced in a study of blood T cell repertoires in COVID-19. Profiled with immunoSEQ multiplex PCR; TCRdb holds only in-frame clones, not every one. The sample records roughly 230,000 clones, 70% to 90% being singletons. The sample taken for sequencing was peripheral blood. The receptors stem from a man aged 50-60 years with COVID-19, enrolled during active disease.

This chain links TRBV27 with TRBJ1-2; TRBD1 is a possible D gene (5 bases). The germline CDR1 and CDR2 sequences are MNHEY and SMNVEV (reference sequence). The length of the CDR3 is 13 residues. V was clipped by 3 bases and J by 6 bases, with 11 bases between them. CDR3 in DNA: TGTGCCAGCAGTTTGATGGGGGGAAATGGCTACACCTTC. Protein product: CASSLMGGNGYTF.

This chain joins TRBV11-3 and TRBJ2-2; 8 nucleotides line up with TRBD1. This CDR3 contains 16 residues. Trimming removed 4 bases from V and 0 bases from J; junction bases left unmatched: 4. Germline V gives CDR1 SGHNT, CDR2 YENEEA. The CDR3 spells CASSSSTGANTGELFF. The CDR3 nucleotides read TGTGCCAGCAGCTCCTCGACAGGGGCGAACACCGGGGAGCTGTTTTTT.

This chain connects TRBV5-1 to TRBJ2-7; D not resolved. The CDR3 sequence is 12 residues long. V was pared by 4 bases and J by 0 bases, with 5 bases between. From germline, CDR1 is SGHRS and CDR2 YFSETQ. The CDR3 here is CASSGASYEQYF. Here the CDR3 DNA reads TGCGCCAGCAGCGGAGCCTCCTACGAGCAGTACTTC.

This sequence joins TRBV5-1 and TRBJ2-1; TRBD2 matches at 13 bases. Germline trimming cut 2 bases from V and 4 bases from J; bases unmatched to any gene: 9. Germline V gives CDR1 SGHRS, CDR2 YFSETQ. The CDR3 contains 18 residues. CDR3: CASSFIGLAGAPYNEQFF. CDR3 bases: TGCGCCAGCAGCTTTATTGGACTAGCGGGGGCTCCGTACAATGAGCAGTTCTTC. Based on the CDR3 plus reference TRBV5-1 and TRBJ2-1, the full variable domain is KAGVTQTPRYLIKTRGQQVTLSCSPISGHRSVSWYQQTPGQGLQFLFEYFSETQRNKGNFPGRFSGRQFSNSRSEMNVSTLELGDSALYLCASSFIGLAGAPYNEQFFGPGTRLTVL.

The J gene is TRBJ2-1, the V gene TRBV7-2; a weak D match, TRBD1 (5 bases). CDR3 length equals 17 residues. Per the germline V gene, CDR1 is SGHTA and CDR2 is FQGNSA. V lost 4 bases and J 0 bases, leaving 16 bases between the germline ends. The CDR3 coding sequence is TGTGCCAGCAGCTCCTTTTCGTCAGGGCTCTCCTACAATGAGCAGTTCTTC. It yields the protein CASSSFSSGLSYNEQFF. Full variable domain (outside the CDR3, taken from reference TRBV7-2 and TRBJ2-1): GAGVSQSPSNKVTEKGKDVELRCDPISGHTALYWYRQSLGQGLEFLIYFQGNSAPDKSGLPSDRFSAERTGGSVSTLTIQRTQQEDSAVYLCASSSFSSGLSYNEQFFGPGTRLTVL.

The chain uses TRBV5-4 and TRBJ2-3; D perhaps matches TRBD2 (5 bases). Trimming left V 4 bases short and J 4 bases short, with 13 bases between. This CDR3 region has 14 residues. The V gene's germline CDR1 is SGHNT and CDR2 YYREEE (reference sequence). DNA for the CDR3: TGTGCCAGCAGCCCCGGACTCCCGCCAGATACGCAGTATTTT. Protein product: CASSPGLPPDTQYF.

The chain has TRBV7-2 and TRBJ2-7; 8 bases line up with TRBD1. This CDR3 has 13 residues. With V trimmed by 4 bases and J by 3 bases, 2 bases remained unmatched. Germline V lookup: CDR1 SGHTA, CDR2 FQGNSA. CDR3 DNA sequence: TGTGCCAGCAGCTGGGGACAGGTCTACGAGCAGTACTTC. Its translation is CASSWGQVYEQYF.

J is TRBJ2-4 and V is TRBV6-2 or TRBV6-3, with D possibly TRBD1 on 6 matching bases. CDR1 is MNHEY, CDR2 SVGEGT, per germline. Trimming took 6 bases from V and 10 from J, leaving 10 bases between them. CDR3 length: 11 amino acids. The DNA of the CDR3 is TGTGCCAGCAGCCCCGGGACAATTCAGTACTTC. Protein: CASSPGTIQYF.

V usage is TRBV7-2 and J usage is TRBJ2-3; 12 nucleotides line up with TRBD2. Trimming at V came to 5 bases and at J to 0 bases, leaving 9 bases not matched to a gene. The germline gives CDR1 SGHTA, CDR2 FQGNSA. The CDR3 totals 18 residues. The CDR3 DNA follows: TGTGCCAGCAGCATAACTAGCGGGGGGTTATCTAGCACAGATACGCAGTATTTT. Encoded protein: CASSITSGGLSSTDTQYF.

In DNA form, the CDR3 reads TGTGCCAGCTGTAGCGGGGCCCGTATTCTTTACGAGCAGTACTTC. Translating gives CASCSGARILYEQYF. The V gene is TRBV28, the J gene TRBJ2-7; 8 bases match TRBD2. This CDR3 region has 15 residues. Germline lookup yields CDR1 MDHEN and CDR2 SYDVKM. Unmatched junction bases numbered 13, after V lost 8 bases and J lost 4 bases. The variable domain in full, completed from reference TRBV28 and TRBJ2-7, reads DVKVTQSSRYLVKRTGEKVFLECVQDMDHENMFWYRQDPGLGLRLIYFSYDVKMKEKGDIPEGYSVSREKKERFSLILESASTNQTSMYLCASCSGARILYEQYFGPGTRLTVT.

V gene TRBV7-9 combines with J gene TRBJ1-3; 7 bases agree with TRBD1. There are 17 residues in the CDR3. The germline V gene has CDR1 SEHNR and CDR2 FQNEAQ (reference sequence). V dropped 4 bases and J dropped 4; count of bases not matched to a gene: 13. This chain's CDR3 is CASSWGRGDSAGNTIYF. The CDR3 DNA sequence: TGTGCCAGCAGCTGGGGCAGGGGGGACTCCGCGGGAAACACCATATATTTT.

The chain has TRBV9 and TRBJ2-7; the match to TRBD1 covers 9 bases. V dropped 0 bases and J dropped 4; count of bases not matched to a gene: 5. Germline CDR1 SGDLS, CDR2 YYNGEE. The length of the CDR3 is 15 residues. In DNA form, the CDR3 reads TGTGCCAGCAGCGTAGAAGGGGACAGGGTTTACGAGCAGTACTTC. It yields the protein CASSVEGDRVYEQYF.

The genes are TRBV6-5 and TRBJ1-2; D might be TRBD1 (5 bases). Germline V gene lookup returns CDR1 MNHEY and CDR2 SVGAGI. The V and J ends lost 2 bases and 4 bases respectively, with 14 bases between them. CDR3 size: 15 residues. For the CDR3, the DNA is TGTGCCAGCAGTTACCAAATCCAGGGTATCTATGGCTACACCTTC. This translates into CASSYQIQGIYGYTF.

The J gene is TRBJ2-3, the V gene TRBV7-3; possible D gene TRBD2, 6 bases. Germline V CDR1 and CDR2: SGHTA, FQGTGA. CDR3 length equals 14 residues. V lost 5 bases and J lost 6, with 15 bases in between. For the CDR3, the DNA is TGTGCCAGCAGCCGGATGGGGGGAATGGATACGCAGTATTTT. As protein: CASSRMGGMDTQYF. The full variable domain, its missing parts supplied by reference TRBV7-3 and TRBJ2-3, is GAGVSQTPSNKVTEKGKYVELRCDPISGHTALYWYRQSLGQGPEFLIYFQGTGAADDSGLPNDRFFAVRPEGSVSTLKIQRTERGDSAVYLCASSRMGGMDTQYFGPGTRLTVL.

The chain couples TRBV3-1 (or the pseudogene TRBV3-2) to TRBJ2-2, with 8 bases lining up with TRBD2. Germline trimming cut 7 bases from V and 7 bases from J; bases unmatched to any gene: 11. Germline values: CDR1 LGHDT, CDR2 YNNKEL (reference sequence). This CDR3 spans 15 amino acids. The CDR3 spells CASTLKLAGGGELFF. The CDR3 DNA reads TGTGCCAGCACCCTCAAGTTGGCGGGGGGCGGGGAGCTGTTTTTT.

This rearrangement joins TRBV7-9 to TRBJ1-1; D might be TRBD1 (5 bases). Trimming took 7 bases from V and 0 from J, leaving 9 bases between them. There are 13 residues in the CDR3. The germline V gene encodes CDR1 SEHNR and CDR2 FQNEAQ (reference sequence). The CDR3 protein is CASTSGVNTEAFF. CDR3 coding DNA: TGTGCCAGCACCTCGGGGGTGAACACTGAAGCTTTCTTT.

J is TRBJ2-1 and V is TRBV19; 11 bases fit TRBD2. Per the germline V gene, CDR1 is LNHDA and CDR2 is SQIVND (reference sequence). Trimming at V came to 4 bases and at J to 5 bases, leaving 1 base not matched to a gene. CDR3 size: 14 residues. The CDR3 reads CASSTGLADNEQFF. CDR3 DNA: TGTGCCAGTAGTACGGGACTAGCGGACAATGAGCAGTTCTTC.

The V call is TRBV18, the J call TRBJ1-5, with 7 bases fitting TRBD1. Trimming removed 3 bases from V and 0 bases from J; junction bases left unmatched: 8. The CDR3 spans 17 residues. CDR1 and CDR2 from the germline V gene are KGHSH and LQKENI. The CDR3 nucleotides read TGTGCCAGCTCACCTCGCGGGGACAGCTATAGCAATCAGCCCCAGCATTTT. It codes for CASSPRGDSYSNQPQHF.

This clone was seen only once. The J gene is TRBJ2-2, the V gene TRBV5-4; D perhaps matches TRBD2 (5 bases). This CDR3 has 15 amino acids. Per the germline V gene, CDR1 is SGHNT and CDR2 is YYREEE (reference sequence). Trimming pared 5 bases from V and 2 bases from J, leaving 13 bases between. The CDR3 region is CASRPGVGNTGELFF. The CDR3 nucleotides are TGTGCCAGCAGACCCGGGGTAGGCAACACCGGGGAGCTGTTTTTT.

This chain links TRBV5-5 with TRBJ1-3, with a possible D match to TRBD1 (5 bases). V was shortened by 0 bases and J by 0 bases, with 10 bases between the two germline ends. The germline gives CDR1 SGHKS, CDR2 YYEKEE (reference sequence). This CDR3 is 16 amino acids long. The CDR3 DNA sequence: TGTGCCAGCAGCTTGGGGGGCTTCCCCTCTGGAAACACCATATATTTT. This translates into CASSLGGFPSGNTIYF.

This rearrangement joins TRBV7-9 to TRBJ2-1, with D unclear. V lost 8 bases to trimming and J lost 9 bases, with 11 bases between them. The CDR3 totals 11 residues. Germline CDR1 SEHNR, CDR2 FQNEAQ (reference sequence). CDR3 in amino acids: CASSPSGEQFF. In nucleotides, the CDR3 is TGTGCCAGCTCCCCCTCCGGTGAGCAGTTCTTC.

The CDR3 DNA follows: TGTGCCAGCAGACCGACAGGGGCTGGAAACACCATATATTTT. As protein: CASRPTGAGNTIYF. The J gene is TRBJ1-3, the V gene TRBV27; 8 bases agree with TRBD1. This CDR3 contains 14 residues. CDR1 is MNHEY and CDR2 is SMNVEV in the germline V gene (reference sequence). With V trimmed by 6 bases and J by 2 bases, 3 bases remained unmatched.